Listed below are T cell receptor beta chains from one sample, sequenced in a study of naive and memory T cell subsets. TCRdb independently ran MiXCR on the 5' RACE reads; one entry per CDR3 protein. This table has tens of thousands of distinct CDR3 sequences, approximately 8% appearing once. Receptor source: a female donor in good health. Each CDR3 is given with its conserved first and last residue. The order of the fields is clone size, D gene, J gene, V gene, CDR3 protein, CDR3 DNA. The D gene is left open where the match is weak. The size entry is marked missing in some rows and otherwise reads once, few, many or a size class.

clone_size: few; d_call: NA; j_call: TRBJ1-1; v_call: TRBV20-1; cdr3_aa: CSASKPLRWDSGLNTEAFF; cdr3_nt: TGCAGTGCTAGTAAGCCATTAAGGTGGGACTCAGGGTTGAACACTGAAGCTTTCTTT
clone_size: NA; d_call: NA; j_call: TRBJ1-2; v_call: TRBV7-9; cdr3_aa: CASSLITGGDGYTF; cdr3_nt: TGTGCCAGCAGCTTGATTACGGGGGGCGATGGCTACACCTTC
clone_size: many; d_call: NA; j_call: TRBJ1-1; v_call: TRBV18; cdr3_aa: CASSAGSSAIMNTEAFF; cdr3_nt: TGTGCCAGCTCGGCAGGGTCTTCCGCTATTATGAACACTGAAGCTTTCTTT
clone_size: many; d_call: NA; j_call: TRBJ1-2; v_call: TRBV5-4; cdr3_aa: CASSWTLSARNRRLRIPYNYGYTF; cdr3_nt: TGTGCCAGCAGCTGGACCCTCTCGGCCAGGAACAGAAGATTGCGAATCCCTTATAACTATGGCTACACCTTC
clone_size: few; d_call: TRBD1; j_call: TRBJ2-1; v_call: TRBV5-1; cdr3_aa: CASSLQGTYNEQFF; cdr3_nt: TGCGCCAGCAGCCTACAGGGGACCTACAATGAGCAGTTCTTC
clone_size: NA; d_call: TRBD2; j_call: TRBJ2-2; v_call: TRBV4-1; cdr3_aa: CASSQGASGGGTGELFF; cdr3_nt: TGCGCCAGCAGCCAAGGGGCTAGCGGGGGGGGTACCGGGGAGCTGTTTTTT
clone_size: few; d_call: TRBD2; j_call: TRBJ2-3; v_call: TRBV5-4; cdr3_aa: CASSARTRGTDTQYF; cdr3_nt: TGTGCCAGCAGCGCTAGGACTAGAGGTACAGATACGCAGTATTTT
clone_size: NA; d_call: NA; j_call: TRBJ2-7; v_call: TRBV6-5; cdr3_aa: CASSYSYQGPHEQYF; cdr3_nt: TGTGCCAGCAGTTACTCGTATCAGGGCCCCCACGAGCAGTACTTC
clone_size: NA; d_call: TRBD1; j_call: TRBJ2-1; v_call: TRBV7-2; cdr3_aa: CASSLRWDRVYNEQFF; cdr3_nt: TGTGCCAGCAGCTTAAGATGGGACAGGGTCTACAATGAGCAGTTCTTC
clone_size: NA; d_call: TRBD2; j_call: TRBJ2-1; v_call: TRBV28; cdr3_aa: CASSSAFGLAGNNEQFF; cdr3_nt: TGTGCCAGCAGTTCTGCGTTCGGGCTAGCGGGTAACAATGAGCAGTTCTTC
clone_size: few; d_call: TRBD1; j_call: TRBJ1-5; v_call: TRBV6-6; cdr3_aa: CASSYPGGVGQPQHF; cdr3_nt: TGTGCCAGCAGTTACCCAGGGGGCGTCGGTCAGCCCCAGCATTTT
clone_size: NA; d_call: NA; j_call: TRBJ1-2; v_call: TRBV9; cdr3_aa: CASSNPGLQDYGYTF; cdr3_nt: TGTGCCAGCAGCAATCCGGGACTCCAGGACTATGGCTACACCTTC
clone_size: many; d_call: NA; j_call: TRBJ1-6; v_call: TRBV12-3/TRBV12-4; cdr3_aa: CASSLGVRSPLHF; cdr3_nt: TGTGCCAGCAGTTTAGGGGTGCGGTCACCCCTCCACTTT
clone_size: few; d_call: TRBD2; j_call: TRBJ2-1; v_call: TRBV6-5; cdr3_aa: CASRYRGMASGSNEQFF; cdr3_nt: TGTGCCAGCAGATATAGAGGGATGGCTAGCGGGAGCAATGAGCAGTTCTTC
clone_size: NA; d_call: TRBD1; j_call: TRBJ2-5; v_call: TRBV7-9; cdr3_aa: CASSRDRGLYETQYF; cdr3_nt: TGTGCCAGCAGCCGCGACAGGGGGCTTTACGAGACCCAGTACTTC
clone_size: NA; d_call: NA; j_call: TRBJ2-7; v_call: TRBV5-1; cdr3_aa: CASSAKGGIPYEQYF; cdr3_nt: TGCGCCAGCAGCGCGAAGGGGGGTATCCCCTACGAGCAGTACTTC
clone_size: NA; d_call: TRBD2; j_call: TRBJ2-7; v_call: TRBV2; cdr3_aa: CASSRSSGGPPPYEQYF; cdr3_nt: TGTGCCAGCAGTCGTTCGTCGGGAGGGCCACCCCCCTACGAGCAGTACTTC